This TCR beta chain was identified in a study of CD8+CD57+ T cells in acquired aplastic anemia. The overall study: An average of 3.2 ug of DNA was obtained from sorted CD4+ and CD8+ cells. Researchers reported that healthy donors averaged approximately 9.8 million reads for CD4+ cells.

Study-wide results and caveats: Significant differences in CD8+ Simpson's diversity were not observed between patients and controls. Both patients and controls carried the same twenty-nine CD8+ CDR3 sequences.

This clonotype was detected many times. Its antigen remains unidentified. The template for TCR beta VDJ and CDR3 sequence profiling was genomic DNA. Via MiXCR, TCRdb re-called the reads, giving one row per CDR3 protein. The data contain about 400,000 distinct CDR3 sequences, under 80% of them singletons. CDR3 length: 15 residues. The germline V gene encodes CDR1 SGHAT and CDR2 FQNNGV. The V and J ends lost 1 base and 3 bases, in that order; junction bases with no gene match: 3. The source material was sorted CD4+, CD8+, or CD8+CD57+ T cells (not recorded which) from PBMCs. This clonotype was sampled from a human donor in good health, serving as a control. This chain links TRBV11-2 with TRBJ2-5; 9 bases align to TRBD2. CDR3 sequence (DNA): TGTGCCAGCAGCTTAGGGGCGGGGGGGAAAGAGACCCAGTACTTC. Encoded protein: CASSLGAGGKETQYF.